Below, 17 T cell receptor beta chains from the same sample are listed, as sequenced in a study of tumor-infiltrating lymphocytes in primary liver carcinoma. The source material, roughly 18-33 mg of unsorted bulk tissue, was used to co-extract RNA and DNA. Researchers generated TCR beta cDNA from about 460 ng of total RNA, relying on a constant-region primer. For TCR beta, libraries were produced by three nested multiplex PCR rounds using slightly modified ARM-PCR. Two initial PCR rounds of 10 to 11 cycles each paired TRBV1-TRBV30 forward primers with a C-beta reverse primer. Using its own MiXCR run on the multiplex PCR reads, TCRdb lists one record per CDR3 protein. The sample yields around 88,000 distinct CDR3 sequences, just under 70% seen once. Sequences were obtained from tumor-adjacent normal liver tissue. These receptors originate from a man aged 40-49 years with primary liver carcinoma and hepatitis B virus infection.

Concerning this clonotype: This may arise from a read error, as a much more abundant clone is one base away. The rearrangement uses TRBV6-2 or TRBV6-3 and TRBJ2-1; 8 nucleotides agree with TRBD2. CDR1 MNHEY and CDR2 SVGEGT come from the germline V gene. The CDR3 has 15 amino acids. The V gene end was trimmed by 6 bases and the J gene end by 4 bases; junction bases not matched to a gene: 8. For the CDR3, the DNA is TGTGCCAGCAGGATTAGCGGGACCCTTTACAATGAGCAGTTCTTC. Protein product: CASRISGTLYNEQFF.

As concerns this clonotype: Mismatch with germline at one junction end may stem from a read error. The chain is built from TRBV6-1 and TRBJ1-6; D unresolved. The CDR3 is 13 amino acids. CDR1 and CDR2 (germline): MNHNS, SASEGT. The CDR3 sequence: CASSGSYNSPLHF. In nucleotides, the CDR3 is TGTGCCAGCAGTGGGAGTTATAATTCACCCCTCCATTTT.

On this clonotype itself: The junction shows a germline mismatch at one end, possibly a read error. The rearrangement uses TRBV7-9 and TRBJ2-1; no clear D gene. The CDR3 is made up of 13 amino acids. Germline loops: CDR1 SEHNR, CDR2 FQNEAQ (reference sequence). CDR3 protein: CASSIASYNEQFF. CDR3 bases: TGTGCCAGCAGCATAGCTAGTTACAATGAGCAGTTCTTC.

Worth noting for this clonotype: Compared with germline, one end of the junction differs, possibly owing to a read error. The V call is TRBV13, the J call TRBJ2-1; D is possibly TRBD2 (5 bases). Per the germline V gene, CDR1 is PRHDT and CDR2 is FYEKMQ (reference sequence). The CDR3 runs to 14 residues. The CDR3 DNA reads TGTGCCAGCAGCCTCACTAGTGGGAGCAATGGGCAGTTCTTC. Protein sequence: CASSLTSGSNGQFF.

The V gene is TRBV11-2, the J gene TRBJ2-2; D is unclear. Looked up from germline, CDR1 is SGHAT and CDR2 is FQNNGV. V dropped 8 bases and J dropped 7 bases, with 14 bases sitting between them. This CDR3 spans 13 amino acids. The CDR3 bases are TGTGCCAGCTACTTAGAGTTTATCGGGGAGCTGTTTTTT. This codes for CASYLEFIGELFF.

This clonotype was picked up one time. The chain carries TRBV2 and TRBJ2-5; maybe TRBD2 (6 bases). Germline V gene data show CDR1 as SNHLY and CDR2 as FYNNEI. This CDR3 spans 18 amino acids. V was trimmed by 4 bases and J by 5 bases, leaving 26 bases between them. The chain's CDR3 is CASSVEEGRPGQRETQYF. For the CDR3, the DNA is TGTGCCAGCAGTGTAGAGGAGGGCCGACCAGGTCAACGGGAGACCCAGTACTTC.

Concerning this clonotype itself: The junction departs from the called germline gene at one end, perhaps through a read error. The J gene is TRBJ2-7, the V gene TRBV11-2; TRBD2 might be the D (5 bases). There are 14 residues in the CDR3. Germline V gene data show CDR1 as SGHAT and CDR2 as FQNNGV. CDR3 protein: CGSTIEYGDYEQYF. CDR3 coding DNA: TGTGGCAGCACCATAGAGTACGGGGATTACGAGCAGTACTTC.

In this sample, this clonotype turned up many times. CDR3 amino acids: CASSYSTLAGDEQYF. The CDR3 DNA follows: TGTGCCAGCAGTTACTCGACGCTAGCGGGAGACGAGCAGTACTTC. The rearrangement links TRBV6-6 to TRBJ2-7, with TRBD2 matching 10 bases. CDR1 is MNHNY, CDR2 SVGAGI, per germline (reference sequence). The CDR3 length is 15 residues. V shed 0 bases and J 5 bases; nucleotides not matched to a gene: 4.

This chain joins TRBV28 and TRBJ2-7; D remains unclear. This CDR3 has 15 residues. V lost 3 bases, J lost 2 bases, and 14 bases lay in between. Germline V gene lookup returns CDR1 MDHEN and CDR2 SYDVKM. The CDR3 DNA reads TGTGCCAGCAGTTTTCTGGACGGATCTACCTACGAGCAGTACTTC. Translated: CASSFLDGSTYEQYF.

This clonotype was detected once. One junction end does not reproduce the germline sequence, and a read error may be involved. V and J are TRBV5-5 and TRBJ1-1; no clear D gene. The germline CDR1 and CDR2 sequences are SGHKS and YYEKEE (reference sequence). The CDR3 consists of 13 residues. CDR3 loop: CASSLGGHTEAFF. The CDR3 coding sequence is TGTGCCAGCAGCTTGGGAGGTCACACTGAAGCTTTCTTC. Filled out from reference TRBV5-5 and TRBJ1-1, the complete variable domain reads DAGVTQSPTHLIKTRGQQVTLRCSPISGHKSVSWYQQVLGQGPQFIFQYYEKEERGRGNFPDRFSARQFPNYSSELNVNALLLGDSALYLCASSLGGHTEAFFGQGTRLTVV.

In the case of this clonotype: The germline gene is not matched at one end of the junction; a read error may be the cause. V and J are TRBV28 and TRBJ2-5; TRBD1 agrees at 7 bases. There are 15 residues in the CDR3. The V gene's germline CDR1 is MDHEN and CDR2 SYDVKM. The CDR3 nucleotides are TGTGCCAGAAGTTTAAACTACAGGGGCCAAGAGACCCAGTACTTC. This sequence encodes CARSLNYRGQETQYF.

Points on this clonotype: A read error may be the cause here, since a much bigger clone is one base away. This sequence joins TRBV24-1 and TRBJ2-2; D might be TRBD2 (6 bases). CDR1 KGHDR and CDR2 SFDVKD come from the germline V gene. The CDR3 has 13 amino acids. The CDR3 region has the DNA TGTGCCACCAGTGAGGTGGGAACCGGGGGGCTGTTTTTT. This gives the protein CATSEVGTGGLFF.

The table lists this clonotype with a few counts. A single base separates this from a much larger clone, so it may be a read error. This sequence joins TRBV6-2 or TRBV6-3 and TRBJ2-1; D is ambiguous. CDR3 length: 13 residues. Germline-derived CDR1 and CDR2 are MNHEY and SVGEGT. The CDR3 region has the DNA TGTACCAGCAGTTACGGTGGGGTCAGTGAGCAGTTCTTC. Translating it yields CTSSYGGVSEQFF.

This clonotype has ten or more counts. This chain connects TRBV6-1 to TRBJ1-4, with D hard to call. The CDR3 is made up of 13 amino acids. CDR1 is MNHNS and CDR2 is SASEGT in the germline V gene. Trimming took off 9 bases at V and 8 bases at J, with 16 bases between the two ends. The CDR3 here is CASTSLTREKLFF. The CDR3 DNA is TGTGCCAGTACATCGTTGACCCGGGAAAAACTGTTTTTT.

With regard to this clonotype: A read error is likely, as this CDR3 ends without the conserved phenylalanine or tryptophan. The CDR3 DNA follows: TGCGCCAGCAGTCAAGGGGACAGACTCGAAGAGACCCAGTACTCC. Residues: CASSQGDRLEETQYS. The chain employs TRBV23-1 and TRBJ2-5; 7 bases match TRBD1. TRBV23-1 is identified as an open reading frame with a role that is uncertain. There are 15 residues in the CDR3. V shed 2 bases, J shed 3 bases, and the junction held 6 bases outside the gene matches.

In the case of this clonotype: Germline and junction disagree at one end, which may indicate a read error. CDR3 residues: CVISVGTGIMDGSTIYF. The DNA of the CDR3 is TGTGTCATCAGTGTAGGAACAGGGATAATGGACGGAAGCACCATATATTTT. This chain joins TRBV10-3 and TRBJ1-3, with TRBD1 as a possible D gene (6 bases). The CDR3 is made up of 17 amino acids. Looked up from germline, CDR1 is ENHRY and CDR2 is SYGVKD.

Points on this clonotype: A much larger clone lies one base from this, so it may be a read error. The J gene is TRBJ1-1, the V gene TRBV10-3; D is perhaps TRBD1 (6 bases). This CDR3 is 15 amino acids long. From germline, CDR1 is ENHRY and CDR2 SYGVKD. Trimming took 2 bases from V and 2 from J, leaving 12 bases between them. The CDR3 region is CAISEPIRGNTEAFF. The CDR3 bases are TGTGCCATCAGTGAGCCCATCAGGGGTAACACTGAAGCTTTCTTT.